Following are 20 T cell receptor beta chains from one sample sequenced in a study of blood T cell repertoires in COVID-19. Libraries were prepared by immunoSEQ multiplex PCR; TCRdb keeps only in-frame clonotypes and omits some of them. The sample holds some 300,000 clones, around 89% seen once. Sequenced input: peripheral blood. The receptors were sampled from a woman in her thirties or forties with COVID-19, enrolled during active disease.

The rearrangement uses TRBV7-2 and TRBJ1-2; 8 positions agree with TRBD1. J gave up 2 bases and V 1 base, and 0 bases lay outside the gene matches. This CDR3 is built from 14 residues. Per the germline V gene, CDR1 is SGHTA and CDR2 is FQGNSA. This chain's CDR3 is CASSLGDRNYGYTF. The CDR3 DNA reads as TGTGCCAGCAGCTTAGGGGACAGGAACTATGGCTACACCTTC. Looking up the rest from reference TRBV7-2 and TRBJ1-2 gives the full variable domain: GAGVSQSPSNKVTEKGKDVELRCDPISGHTALYWYRQSLGQGLEFLIYFQGNSAPDKSGLPSDRFSAERTGGSVSTLTIQRTQQEDSAVYLCASSLGDRNYGYTFGSGTRLTVV.

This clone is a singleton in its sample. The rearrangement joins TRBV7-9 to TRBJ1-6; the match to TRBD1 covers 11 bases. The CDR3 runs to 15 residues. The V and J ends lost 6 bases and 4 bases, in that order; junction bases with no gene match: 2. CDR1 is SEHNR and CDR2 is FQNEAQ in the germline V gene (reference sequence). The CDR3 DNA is TGTGCCAGCAGTTGGGACAGGGGGTATAATTCACCCCTCCACTTT. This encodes CASSWDRGYNSPLHF. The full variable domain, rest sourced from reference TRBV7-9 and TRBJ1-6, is DTGVSQNPRHKITKRGQNVTFRCDPISEHNRLYWYRQTLGQGPEFLTYFQNEAQLEKSRLLSDRFSAERPKGSFSTLEIQRTEQGDSAMYLCASSWDRGYNSPLHFGNGTRLTVT.

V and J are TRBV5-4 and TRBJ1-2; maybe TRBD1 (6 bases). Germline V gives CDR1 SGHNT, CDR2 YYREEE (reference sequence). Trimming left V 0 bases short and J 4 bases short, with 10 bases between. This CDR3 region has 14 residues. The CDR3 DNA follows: TGTGCCAGCAGCTTGGGACAGGCCCTCTATGGCTACACCTTC. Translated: CASSLGQALYGYTF.

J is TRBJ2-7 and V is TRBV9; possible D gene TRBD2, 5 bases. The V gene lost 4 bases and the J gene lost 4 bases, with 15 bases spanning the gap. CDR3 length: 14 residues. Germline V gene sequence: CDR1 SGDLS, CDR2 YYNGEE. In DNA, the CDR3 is TGTGCCAGCAGCCTGCAATCGGGGATGTACGAGCAGTACTTC. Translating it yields CASSLQSGMYEQYF.

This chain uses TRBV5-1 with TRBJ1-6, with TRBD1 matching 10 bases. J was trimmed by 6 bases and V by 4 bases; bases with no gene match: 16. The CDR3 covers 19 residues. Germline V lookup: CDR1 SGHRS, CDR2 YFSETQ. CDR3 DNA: TGCGCCAGCAGCCCCCCGGGACAGGGGACGGGTATCTCTAATTCACCCCTCCACTTT. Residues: CASSPPGQGTGISNSPLHF. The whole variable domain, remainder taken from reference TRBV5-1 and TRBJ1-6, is KAGVTQTPRYLIKTRGQQVTLSCSPISGHRSVSWYQQTPGQGLQFLFEYFSETQRNKGNFPGRFSGRQFSNSRSEMNVSTLELGDSALYLCASSPPGQGTGISNSPLHFGNGTRLTVT.

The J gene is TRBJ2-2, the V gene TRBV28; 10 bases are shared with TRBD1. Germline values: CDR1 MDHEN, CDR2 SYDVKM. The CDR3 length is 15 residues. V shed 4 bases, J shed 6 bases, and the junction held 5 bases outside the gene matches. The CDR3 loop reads CASSSGTGVAGELFF. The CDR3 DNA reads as TGTGCCAGCAGTTCTGGGACAGGGGTGGCCGGGGAGCTGTTTTTT.

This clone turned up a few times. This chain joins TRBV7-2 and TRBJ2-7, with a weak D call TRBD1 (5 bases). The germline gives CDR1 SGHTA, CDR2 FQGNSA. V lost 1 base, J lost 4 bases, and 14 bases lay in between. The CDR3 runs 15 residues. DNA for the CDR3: TGTGCCAGCAGCTTAGGGTCCAGGGTTGGATACGAGCAGTACTTC. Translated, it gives CASSLGSRVGYEQYF.

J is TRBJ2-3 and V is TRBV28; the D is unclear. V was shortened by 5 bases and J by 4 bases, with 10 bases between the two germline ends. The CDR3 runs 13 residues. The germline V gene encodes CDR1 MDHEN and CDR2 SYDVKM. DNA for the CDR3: TGTGCCAGCAGTCTTCTTTATCCAGATACGCAGTATTTT. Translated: CASSLLYPDTQYF.

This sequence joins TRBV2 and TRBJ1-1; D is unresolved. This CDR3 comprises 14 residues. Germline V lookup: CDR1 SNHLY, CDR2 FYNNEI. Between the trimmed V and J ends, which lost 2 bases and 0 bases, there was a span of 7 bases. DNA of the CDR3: TGTGCCAGCAGTGAAACAGACCTGAACACTGAAGCTTTCTTT. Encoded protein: CASSETDLNTEAFF.

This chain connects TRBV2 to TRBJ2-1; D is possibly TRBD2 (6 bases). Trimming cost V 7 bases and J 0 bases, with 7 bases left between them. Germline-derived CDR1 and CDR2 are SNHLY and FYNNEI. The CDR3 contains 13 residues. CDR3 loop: CASNSGSYNEQFF. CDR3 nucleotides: TGTGCCAGCAATAGCGGCTCCTACAATGAGCAGTTCTTC.

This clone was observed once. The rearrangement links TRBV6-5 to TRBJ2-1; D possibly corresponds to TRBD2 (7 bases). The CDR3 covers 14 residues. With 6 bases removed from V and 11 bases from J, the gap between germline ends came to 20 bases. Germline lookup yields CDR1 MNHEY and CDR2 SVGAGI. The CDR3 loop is CASSHALVGGQQFF. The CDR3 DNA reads TGTGCCAGCAGCCACGCCTTGGTCGGGGGGCAGCAGTTCTTC.

CDR3 loop: CATSPRDRGLQLEQYF. In DNA form, the CDR3 reads TGTGCCACCAGCCCCCGGGACAGGGGGCTTCAACTCGAGCAGTACTTC. The chain uses TRBV15 and TRBJ2-7, with 12 positions matching TRBD1. The junction had 11 bases not matched to a gene; V was cut back by 5 bases and J by 6 bases. The CDR3 contains 16 residues. Germline assignment: CDR1 LNHNV and CDR2 YYDKDF (reference sequence). Combining the CDR3 with reference TRBV15 and TRBJ2-7 gives the whole variable domain DAMVIQNPRYQVTQFGKPVTLSCSQTLNHNVMYWYQQKSSQAPKLLFHYYDKDFNNEADTPDNFQSRRPNTSFCFLDIRSPGLGDTAMYLCATSPRDRGLQLEQYFGPGTRLTVT.

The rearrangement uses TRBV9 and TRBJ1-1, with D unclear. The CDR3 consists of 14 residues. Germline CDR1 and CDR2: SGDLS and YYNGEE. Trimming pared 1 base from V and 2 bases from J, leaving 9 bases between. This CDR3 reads CASSVNIFNTEAFF. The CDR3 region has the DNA TGTGCCAGCAGCGTAAACATCTTCAACACTGAAGCTTTCTTT.

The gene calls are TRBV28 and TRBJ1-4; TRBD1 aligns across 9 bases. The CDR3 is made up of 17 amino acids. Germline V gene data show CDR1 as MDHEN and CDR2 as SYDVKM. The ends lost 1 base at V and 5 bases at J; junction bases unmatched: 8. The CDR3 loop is CASSLYLGTGINEKLFF. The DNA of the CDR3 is TGTGCCAGCAGTTTATATTTAGGGACAGGGATAAATGAAAAACTGTTTTTT.

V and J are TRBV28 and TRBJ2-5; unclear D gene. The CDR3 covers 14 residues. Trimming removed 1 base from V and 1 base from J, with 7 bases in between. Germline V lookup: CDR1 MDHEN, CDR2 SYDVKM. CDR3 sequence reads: CASSLSGIQETQYF. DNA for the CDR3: TGTGCCAGCAGTTTATCAGGCATCCAAGAGACCCAGTACTTC.

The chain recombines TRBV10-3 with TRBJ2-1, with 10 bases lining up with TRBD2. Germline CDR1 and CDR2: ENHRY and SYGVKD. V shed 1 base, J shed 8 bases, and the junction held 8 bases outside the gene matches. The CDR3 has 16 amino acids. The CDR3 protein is CAISEFQAGGLHEQFF. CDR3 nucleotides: TGTGCCATCAGTGAGTTTCAAGCGGGGGGGCTCCATGAGCAGTTCTTC.

CDR3 nucleotide sequence: TGTGCCAGCAGCACCCAACGGGGAAGAGGCTACACCTTC. This codes for CASSTQRGRGYTF. V usage is TRBV12-3 or TRBV12-4 and J usage is TRBJ1-2; D unclear. The CDR3 is 13 residues long. V lost 6 bases, J lost 8 bases, and 16 bases lay in between.

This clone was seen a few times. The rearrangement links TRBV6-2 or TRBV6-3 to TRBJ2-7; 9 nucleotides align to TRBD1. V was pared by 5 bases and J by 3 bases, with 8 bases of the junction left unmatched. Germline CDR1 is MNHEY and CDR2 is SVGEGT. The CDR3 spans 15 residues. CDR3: CASSPRDRDIYEQYF. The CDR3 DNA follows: TGTGCCAGCAGTCCAAGGGACAGGGATATCTACGAGCAGTACTTC.

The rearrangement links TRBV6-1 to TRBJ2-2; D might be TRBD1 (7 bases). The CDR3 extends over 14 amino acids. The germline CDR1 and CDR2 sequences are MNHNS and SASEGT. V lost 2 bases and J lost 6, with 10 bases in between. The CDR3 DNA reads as TGTGCCAGCAGTGAACAGGGGGGTCCCGGGGAGCTGTTTTTT. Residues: CASSEQGGPGELFF.

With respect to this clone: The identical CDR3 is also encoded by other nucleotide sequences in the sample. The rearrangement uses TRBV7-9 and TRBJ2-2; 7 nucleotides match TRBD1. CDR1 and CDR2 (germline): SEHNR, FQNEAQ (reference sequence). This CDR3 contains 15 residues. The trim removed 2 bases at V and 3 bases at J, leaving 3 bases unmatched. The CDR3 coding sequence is TGTGCCAGCAGCTTACGCGACAGGGACACCGGGGAGCTGTTTTTT. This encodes CASSLRDRDTGELFF.